The next 17 T cell receptor beta chains were all read from a single sample in a study of blood T cell repertoires in COVID-19. Sequenced by immunoSEQ multiplex PCR; TCRdb stores in-frame clones only, minus some. The sample holds about 88,000 clones; about 90% are singletons and the top ten take about 15%. Sequences were obtained from peripheral blood. The receptors were sampled from a male donor with acute or convalescent COVID-19.

The V and J genes are TRBV18 and TRBJ1-2, with a tentative D call TRBD1 (6 bases). Germline loops: CDR1 KGHSH, CDR2 LQKENI. This CDR3 is built from 15 residues. Trimming shortened V by 6 bases and J by 0 bases, and 14 bases separated the two germline ends. The CDR3, as DNA: TGTGCCAGCTCCCAACGACAGGAACCTAACTATGGCTACACCTTC. This translates into CASSQRQEPNYGYTF.

This clone was detected once. The genes are TRBV9 and TRBJ1-3, with unresolved D. This CDR3 is 16 amino acids long. CDR1 is SGDLS and CDR2 is YYNGEE in the germline V gene. V was cut by 1 base and J by 2 bases, with 13 bases left in between. CDR3 nucleotide sequence: TGTGCCAGCAGCGTAACCAGTGGTTCGACTGGAAACACCATATATTTT. It codes for CASSVTSGSTGNTIYF.

The chain combines TRBV9 with TRBJ2-3; D possibly corresponds to TRBD2 (5 bases). The CDR3 spans 16 residues. Trimming stripped 0 bases from V and 2 bases from J, with 13 bases between. The germline gives CDR1 SGDLS, CDR2 YYNGEE. DNA of the CDR3: TGTGCCAGCAGCGTAGAGGCGGGCCCCCCCACAGATACGCAGTATTTT. As protein: CASSVEAGPPTDTQYF. The whole variable domain, remainder taken from reference TRBV9 and TRBJ2-3, is DSGVTQTPKHLITATGQRVTLRCSPRSGDLSVYWYQQSLDQGLQFLIQYYNGEERAKGNILERFSAQQFPDLHSELNLSSLELGDSALYFCASSVEAGPPTDTQYFGPGTRLTVL.

The V gene is TRBV7-8, the J gene TRBJ2-2, with TRBD1 matching over 7 bases. Germline V gene sequence: CDR1 SGHVS, CDR2 FQNEAQ. The CDR3 spans 14 residues. V lost 6 bases and J lost 3; bases outside the gene matches: 4. The CDR3 region has the DNA TGTGCCAGCAGACCAGACAGGGACACCGGGGAGCTGTTTTTT. Translated: CASRPDRDTGELFF.

The rearrangement links TRBV5-1 to TRBJ2-7; D might be TRBD1 (7 bases). Trimming pared 4 bases from V and 4 bases from J, leaving 24 bases between. The CDR3 covers 17 residues. Germline V CDR1 and CDR2: SGHRS, YFSETQ. The CDR3, as DNA: TGCGCCAGCAGCCCTCAGGGGGGCGGACATAATTTGTACGAGCAGTACTTC. Protein product: CASSPQGGGHNLYEQYF.

This chain joins TRBV30 and TRBJ2-1; 9 bases fit TRBD1. Losses at the gene ends were 1 base for V and 4 bases for J; bases not matched to a gene: 8. Germline V gene sequence: CDR1 GTSNPN, CDR2 SVGIG (reference sequence). The length of the CDR3 is 16 residues. Here the CDR3 reads CAWSAEGQGLYNEQFF. CDR3 DNA: TGTGCCTGGAGTGCGGAGGGACAGGGACTGTACAATGAGCAGTTCTTC.

The chain links TRBV7-8 to TRBJ1-4; D unclear. The CDR3 length is 19 residues. Trimming removed 0 bases at V and 4 bases at J, with 21 bases between. The germline CDR1 and CDR2 sequences are SGHVS and FQNEAQ. The CDR3 sequence is CASSLAGTRGSSRNEKLFF. The CDR3 DNA reads as TGTGCCAGCAGCTTAGCGGGTACTCGGGGATCCTCCCGTAATGAAAAACTGTTTTTT.

This chain joins TRBV3-1 (or the pseudogene TRBV3-2) and TRBJ1-1; D is uncertain. Germline V gene lookup returns CDR1 LGHDT and CDR2 YNNKEL (reference sequence). This CDR3 region has 16 residues. The V end lost 2 bases, the J end lost 6 bases, and 19 bases lay between the germline ends. Here the CDR3 DNA reads TGTGCCAGCAGCCAAAACCCTCATCCCCCACAATCTGAAGCTTTCTTT. As protein: CASSQNPHPPQSEAFF.

This clone was picked up one time. This chain links TRBV11-2 with TRBJ2-1; D is ambiguous. The V gene lost 1 base and the J gene lost 0 bases, with 7 bases spanning the gap. CDR1 is SGHAT, CDR2 FQNNGV, per germline. The CDR3 has 15 residues. The CDR3 region has the DNA TGTGCCAGCAGCTTAGTTAGGAGCTCCTACAATGAGCAGTTCTTC. It encodes CASSLVRSSYNEQFF. Full variable domain (remainder filled in from reference TRBV11-2 and TRBJ2-1): EAGVAQSPRYKIIEKRQSVAFWCNPISGHATLYWYQQILGQGPKLLIQFQNNGVVDDSQLPKDRFSAERLKGVDSTLKIQPAKLEDSAVYLCASSLVRSSYNEQFFGPGTRLTVL.

The rearrangement joins TRBV29-1 to TRBJ1-2; 11 nucleotides line up with TRBD1. The CDR3 has 13 residues. V gave up 5 bases and J gave up 7 bases; unmatched junction bases: 6. Germline V gene data show CDR1 as SQVTM and CDR2 as ANQGSEA. Written as DNA, the CDR3 is TGCAGCGTTAACGGACAGGGGGCCGGTGGCTACACCTTC. Protein product: CSVNGQGAGGYTF.

The chain recombines TRBV7-2 with TRBJ2-2; the D gene is possibly TRBD2 (5 bases). Germline assignment: CDR1 SGHTA and CDR2 FQGNSA. Trimming pared 8 bases from V and 5 bases from J, leaving 15 bases between. CDR3 size: 14 residues. CDR3 DNA sequence: TGTGCCAGCTCTACCCGATGGGAGACCGGGGAGCTGTTTTTT. It specifies CASSTRWETGELFF.

The chain employs TRBV7-8 and TRBJ1-5; D is uncertain. Trimming cost V 6 bases and J 1 base, with 10 bases left between them. Germline lookup yields CDR1 SGHVS and CDR2 FQNEAQ. This CDR3 contains 14 residues. CDR3 sequence (DNA): TGTGCCAGCAGACCCGGAGGGAGCAATCAGCCCCAGCATTTT. Translation gives CASRPGGSNQPQHF.

V and J are TRBV5-8 and TRBJ1-2; TRBD1 agrees at 8 bases. Trimming removed 3 bases from V and 0 bases from J; junction bases left unmatched: 7. From germline, CDR1 is SGHTS and CDR2 YDEGEE. The CDR3 extends over 16 amino acids. The CDR3 region has the DNA TGTGCCAGCAGCTGGAGCGGGACAGGAGCTAACTATGGCTACACCTTC. This codes for CASSWSGTGANYGYTF.

This clone was observed once. The CDR3 loop is CASSLRDREFPQHF. The CDR3 DNA sequence: TGTGCCAGCAGTCTCCGGGACAGGGAATTTCCCCAGCATTTT. This sequence joins TRBV27 and TRBJ1-5, with 9 positions matching TRBD1. CDR1 and CDR2 (germline): MNHEY, SMNVEV (reference sequence). The CDR3 extends over 14 amino acids. The J segment lost 10 bases and the V segment lost 5 bases, leaving 9 bases of the junction unmatched.

This chain connects TRBV19 to TRBJ1-5; a possible D gene is TRBD1 (5 bases). The V end lost 3 bases, the J end lost 5 bases, and 17 bases lay between the germline ends. The CDR3 runs to 16 residues. Germline V CDR1 and CDR2: LNHDA, SQIVND (reference sequence). The CDR3 spells CASSMASGARDQPQHF. The CDR3 DNA reads TGTGCCAGTAGTATGGCGTCTGGGGCACGGGATCAGCCCCAGCATTTT.

The chain carries TRBV5-1 and TRBJ2-6; TRBD1 is a possible D gene (6 bases). Germline V gene sequence: CDR1 SGHRS, CDR2 YFSETQ. This CDR3 comprises 16 residues. Trimming stripped 6 bases from V and 0 bases from J, with 13 bases between. The CDR3 reads CASTPLGGSGANVLTF. The CDR3 coding sequence is TGCGCCAGCACCCCCCTAGGGGGCTCTGGGGCCAACGTCCTGACTTTC.

The rearrangement links TRBV9 to TRBJ1-2, with a possible D match to TRBD1 (5 bases). Germline V gene sequence: CDR1 SGDLS, CDR2 YYNGEE. The CDR3 totals 12 residues. The V and J ends lost 1 base and 8 bases respectively, with 9 bases between them. The DNA for the CDR3 is TGTGCCAGCAGCGTAACGGGGGGAGGCTACACCTTC. This sequence encodes CASSVTGGGYTF.